These T cell receptor beta chains were read from a single sample in a study of CD8+ T cells in alopecia areata. Sequencing used immunoSEQ multiplex PCR; TCRdb keeps in-frame clones, though not all of them. The table has around 290,000 clones, 58% seen once. The specimen comprised CD4+ T cells sorted from blood, sampled at week 24, from a patient treated with tofacitinib. All receptors derive from a human donor with alopecia areata. CDR3s include the opening cysteine and the closing phenylalanine or tryptophan. A D gene is named only where the DNA matches it firmly. Only some rows state a clone size, as once, few, many or a class for expanded clones.

>.|.|TRBJ2-2|TRBV7-9
CASSLRQAGTGELFF
TGTGCCAGCAGCTTGAGGCAGGCGGGGACCGGGGAGCTGTTTTTT
>.|.|TRBJ2-2|TRBV27
CASSLEGSHNTGELFF
TGTGCCAGCAGTTTAGAGGGCAGCCACAACACCGGGGAGCTGTTTTTT
>TRBD1|.|TRBJ1-2|TRBV4-3
CASSHEFTGGEGYTF
TGCGCCAGCAGCCATGAGTTCACAGGGGGCGAGGGCTACACCTTC
>TRBD2|.|TRBJ2-3|TRBV30
CAWRIAGGPDTQYF
TGTGCCTGGAGAATAGCGGGGGGGCCAGATACGCAGTATTTT
>TRBD1|few|TRBJ1-4|TRBV28
CASSLLGDSIF
TGTGCCAGCAGTTTATTGGGGGACAGCATCTTT
>TRBD2|.|TRBJ2-1|TRBV27
CASSWSSGAPYNEQFF
TGTGCCAGCAGTTGGTCTAGCGGGGCCCCCTACAATGAGCAGTTCTTC
>.|once|TRBJ2-1|TRBV15
CATSREVLNNEQFF
TGTGCCACCAGCAGAGAAGTACTCAACAATGAGCAGTTCTTC
>TRBD1|.|TRBJ2-5|TRBV30
CAGTGGGGVETQYF
TGTGCCGGGACAGGGGGAGGTGGAGTAGAGACCCAGTACTTC
>TRBD2|.|TRBJ2-3|TRBV6-6
CASSLPLAGETDTQYF
TGTGCCAGCAGTCTACCCCTAGCGGGGGAAACAGATACGCAGTATTTT
>TRBD1|.|TRBJ1-2|TRBV29-1
CSVEVGQGVYGYTF
TGCAGCGTTGAAGTGGGACAGGGAGTCTATGGCTACACCTTC
>.|.|TRBJ2-1|TRBV30
CAWSGRAYNEQFF
TGTGCCTGGAGTGGGAGAGCCTACAATGAGCAGTTCTTC
>TRBD2|.|TRBJ2-5|TRBV28
CASSVGLAVQETQYF
TGTGCCAGCAGTGTGGGACTAGCGGTACAAGAGACCCAGTACTTC
>.|many|TRBJ2-7|TRBV29-1
CSARTEAYEQYF
TGCAGCGCCCGGACAGAAGCCTACGAGCAGTACTTC
>.|.|TRBJ2-3|TRBV2
CASRDWTDTQYF
TGTGCCAGCCGGGATTGGACAGATACGCAGTATTTT
>.|.|TRBJ2-2|TRBV5-1
CASSLGFSNTGELFF
TGCGCCAGCAGCTTGGGATTCAGCAACACCGGGGAGCTGTTTTTT
>TRBD2|few|TRBJ2-3|TRBV10-3
CAISESAAVLAGGDTQYF
TGTGCCATCAGTGAGTCGGCTGCCGTTCTAGCGGGGGGAGATACGCAGTATTTT
>.|few|TRBJ2-5|TRBV29-1
CSVDRGRETQYF
TGCAGCGTTGACAGGGGCCGAGAGACCCAGTACTTC
>.|few|TRBJ1-2|TRBV9
CASSVMGTGVGYGYTF
TGTGCCAGCAGCGTAATGGGGACGGGGGTCGGCTATGGCTACACCTTC
>.|.|TRBJ2-7|TRBV30
CAWSVRGSEQYF
TGTGCCTGGAGTGTACGAGGGTCCGAGCAGTACTTC
>.|few|TRBJ2-4|TRBV7-9
CASSLTPLKNIQYF
TGTGCCAGCAGCTTGACACCGCTCAAAAACATTCAGTACTTC
>TRBD1|.|TRBJ1-1|TRBV29-1
CSAPGQGTAEAFF
TGCAGCGCCCCAGGACAGGGGACGGCCGAAGCTTTCTTT
>TRBD2|many|TRBJ2-5|TRBV5-4
CASSSASGEGRETQYF
TGTGCCAGCAGCTCCGCTAGCGGGGAAGGGCGAGAGACCCAGTACTTC
>TRBD1|.|TRBJ2-3|TRBV15
CATSLGQGMEDTQYF
TGTGCCACCAGCCTGGGACAGGGGATGGAGGATACGCAGTATTTT
>TRBD1|.|TRBJ2-5|TRBV29-1
CSVYRGHQRETQYF
TGCAGCGTCTACAGGGGCCATCAAAGAGAGACCCAGTACTTC
>TRBD2|.|TRBJ2-2|TRBV29-1
CSVGRGISNTGELFF
TGCAGCGTTGGGCGGGGGATCTCGAACACCGGGGAGCTGTTTTTT
>TRBD1|few|TRBJ2-7|TRBV28
CASSYPGQPYEQYF
TGTGCCAGCAGTTACCCGGGACAGCCCTACGAGCAGTACTTC
>.|.|TRBJ1-2|TRBV4-2
CASSQRRSGYGYTF
TGTGCCAGCAGCCAAAGGAGGTCAGGCTATGGCTACACCTTC
>.|.|TRBJ2-3|TRBV28
CASSLPSLDTQYF
TGTGCCAGCAGTTTACCTAGTCTAGATACGCAGTATTTT
>.|.|TRBJ1-5|TRBV5-1
CASSLDGNSNQPQHF
TGCGCCAGCAGCTTGGACGGTAATAGCAATCAGCCCCAGCATTTT
>.|.|TRBJ2-5|TRBV14
CASSQDLAETQYF
TGTGCCAGCAGCCAAGATCTTGCTGAGACCCAGTACTTC
>.|.|TRBJ1-6|TRBV19
CASKIRAKDSPLHF
TGTGCCAGTAAAATCAGGGCAAAGGATTCACCCCTCCACTTT
>TRBD1|.|TRBJ1-5|TRBV29-1
CSVLLTGTGQEQPQHF
TGCAGCGTCCTCCTAACCGGGACAGGGCAGGAGCAGCCCCAGCATTTT
>TRBD1|.|TRBJ1-5|TRBV27
CASGTANQPQHF
TGTGCCAGCGGGACAGCTAATCAGCCCCAGCATTTT
>.|.|TRBJ2-1|TRBV29-1
CSVGSTPNNEQFF
TGCAGCGTTGGTTCGACACCTAACAATGAGCAGTTCTTC
>.|few|TRBJ2-1|TRBV19
CASSPRGVGYNEQFF
TGTGCCAGTAGTCCCAGGGGCGTAGGATACAATGAGCAGTTCTTC
>TRBD1|.|TRBJ2-7|TRBV5-6
CASSLIGTGYGEQYF
TGTGCCAGCAGTCTGATAGGGACAGGGTACGGCGAGCAGTACTTC
>.|.|TRBJ2-5|TRBV6-5
CASSYSISRDGETQYF
TGTGCCAGCAGTTACTCGATTTCCCGCGATGGGGAGACCCAGTACTTC
>TRBD1|.|TRBJ1-1|TRBV30
CASARYRGNTEAFF
TGTGCCTCCGCTCGGTACAGGGGGAACACTGAAGCTTTCTTT
>.|.|TRBJ2-5|TRBV7-9
CASSLRSGETQYF
TGTGCCAGCAGCTTAAGGTCTGGGGAGACCCAGTACTTC
>.|once|TRBJ2-7|TRBV29-1
CSVEIQTYEQYF
TGCAGCGTAGAAATACAGACCTACGAGCAGTACTTC
>.|.|TRBJ1-2|TRBV7-2
CASSWTATGGYTF
TGTGCCAGCAGCTGGACAGCGACGGGGGGCTACACCTTC
>TRBD2|once|TRBJ2-5|TRBV27
CASSLGSGGETQYF
TGTGCCAGCAGTTTAGGTAGCGGGGGTGAGACCCAGTACTTC
>.|.|TRBJ2-7|TRBV7-9
CASSLDFGPEQYF
TGTGCCAGCAGCTTAGACTTCGGGCCCGAGCAGTACTTC
>.|few|TRBJ2-2|TRBV7-9
CASSFKHRETGELFF
TGTGCCAGCAGCTTTAAACACAGGGAAACCGGGGAGCTGTTTTTT
>TRBD1|.|TRBJ2-7|TRBV5-4
CASSITGVRGEQYF
TGTGCCAGCAGTATAACAGGGGTCCGGGGCGAGCAGTACTTC
>TRBD1|.|TRBJ2-2|TRBV15
CATSRGTGQRELFF
TGTGCCACCAGCAGGGGGACAGGCCAGAGGGAGCTGTTTTTT
>.|once|TRBJ1-6|TRBV7-2
CASSPRFGGYSPLHF
TGTGCCAGCAGCCCCAGATTCGGGGGGTATTCACCCCTCCACTTT
>.|.|TRBJ1-1|TRBV30
CAWGGTENEAFF
TGTGCCTGGGGGGGCACAGAAAACGAAGCTTTCTTT
>.|.|TRBJ2-3|TRBV6-5
CASSYSRHTQYF
TGTGCCAGCAGTTACTCGAGGCATACGCAGTATTTT
>TRBD1|.|TRBJ1-5|TRBV7-8
CASSLLTLWTGVNQPQHF
TGTGCCAGCAGCTTATTAACCCTCTGGACAGGGGTCAATCAGCCCCAGCATTTT
>TRBD1|.|TRBJ2-1|TRBV5-4
CASSPQDRVNNEQFF
TGTGCCAGCAGCCCCCAGGACAGGGTTAACAATGAGCAGTTCTTC
>.|.|TRBJ2-1|TRBV4-3
CASSPASSSYNEQFF
TGCGCCAGCAGCCCTGCTTCGAGCTCCTACAATGAGCAGTTCTTC
>.|.|TRBJ2-3|TRBV30
CALQKGRNTDTQYF
TGTGCCTTACAGAAGGGCAGGAACACAGATACGCAGTATTTT
>.|.|TRBJ2-7|TRBV2
CASSPILKSDYEQYF
TGTGCCAGCAGTCCAATATTGAAAAGCGACTACGAGCAGTACTTC
>TRBD1|few|TRBJ2-4|TRBV4-1
CASSQVEGGTKNIQYF
TGCGCCAGCAGCCAAGTGGAAGGGGGCACCAAAAACATTCAGTACTTC